The present T cell receptor (beta chain) was sequenced within a study of shared clonotypes between healthy human individuals. With regard to this clone: Its antigen is not identified.

Study conclusions and caveats: Clonotype sharing among donors was expected to depend on sequencing depth.

There were no recent acute infections or vaccinations among the donors, who were healthy HIV-negative adults. Evenly divided among several immunoSEQ plates was the genomic DNA of each subset. Produced via immunoSEQ multiplex PCR; TCRdb's table is partial and in-frame only. The table has roughly 1,500,000 clones, 98% seen once. The specimen was naive CD4+ T cells sorted from blood. Stated subset: CD45RA+ positively selected. The TCR comes from a man aged 30 to 45 in good health.

The CDR3 sequence: CAISGGLYTDTQYF. The DNA of the CDR3 is TGTGCCATCAGTGGGGGGCTATATACAGATACGCAGTATTTT. The genes are TRBV10-3 and TRBJ2-3, with D perhaps TRBD1 (6 bases). This CDR3 comprises 14 residues. CDR1 is ENHRY, CDR2 SYGVKD, per germline. V lost 4 bases to trimming and J lost 3 bases, with 11 bases between them.